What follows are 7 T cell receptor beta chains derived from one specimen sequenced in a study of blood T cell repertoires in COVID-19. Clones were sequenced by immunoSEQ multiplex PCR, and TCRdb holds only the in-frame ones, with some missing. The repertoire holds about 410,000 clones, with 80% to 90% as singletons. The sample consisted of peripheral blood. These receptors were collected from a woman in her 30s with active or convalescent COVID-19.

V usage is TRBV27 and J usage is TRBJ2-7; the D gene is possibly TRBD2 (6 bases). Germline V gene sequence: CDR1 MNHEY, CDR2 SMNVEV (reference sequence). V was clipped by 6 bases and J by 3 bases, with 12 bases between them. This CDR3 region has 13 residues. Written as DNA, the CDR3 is TGTGCCAGCAGCGGAGGGCCGAACTACGAGCAGTACTTC. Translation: CASSGGPNYEQYF.

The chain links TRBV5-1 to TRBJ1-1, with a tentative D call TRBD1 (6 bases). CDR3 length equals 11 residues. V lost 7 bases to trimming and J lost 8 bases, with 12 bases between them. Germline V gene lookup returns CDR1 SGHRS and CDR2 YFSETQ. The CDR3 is CASRIGQEAFF. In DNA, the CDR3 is TGCGCCAGCCGAATCGGACAGGAAGCTTTCTTT.

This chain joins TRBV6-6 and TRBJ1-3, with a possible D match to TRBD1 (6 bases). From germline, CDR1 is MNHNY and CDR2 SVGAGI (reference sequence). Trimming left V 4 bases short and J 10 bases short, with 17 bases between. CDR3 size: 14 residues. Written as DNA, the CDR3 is TGTGCCAGCAGTTTTAGGGACACCCGTGGAACCATATATTTT. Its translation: CASSFRDTRGTIYF.

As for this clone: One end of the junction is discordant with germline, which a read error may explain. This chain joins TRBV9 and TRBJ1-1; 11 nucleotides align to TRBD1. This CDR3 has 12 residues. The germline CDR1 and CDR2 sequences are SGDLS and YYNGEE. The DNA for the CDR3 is TGTGCCAGCAGCGTGGACAGGGGGCGCGTGGGTTTT. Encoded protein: CASSVDRGRVGF. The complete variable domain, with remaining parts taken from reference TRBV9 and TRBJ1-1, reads DSGVTQTPKHLITATGQRVTLRCSPRSGDLSVYWYQQSLDQGLQFLIQYYNGEERAKGNILERFSAQQFPDLHSELNLSSLELGDSALYFCASSVDRGRVGFGQGTRLTVV.

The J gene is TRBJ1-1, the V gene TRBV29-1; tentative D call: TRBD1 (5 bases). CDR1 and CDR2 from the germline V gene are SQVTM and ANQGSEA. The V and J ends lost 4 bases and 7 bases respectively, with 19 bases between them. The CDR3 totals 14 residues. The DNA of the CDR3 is TGCAGCGTTGGGGTTATATCTTTGGGACTTGAAGCTTTCTTT. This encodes CSVGVISLGLEAFF.

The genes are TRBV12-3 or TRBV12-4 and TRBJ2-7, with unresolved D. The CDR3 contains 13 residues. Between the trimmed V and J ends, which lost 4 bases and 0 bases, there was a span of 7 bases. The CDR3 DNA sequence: TGTGCCAGCAGTTCCGCAGTCTCCTACGAGCAGTACTTC. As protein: CASSSAVSYEQYF.

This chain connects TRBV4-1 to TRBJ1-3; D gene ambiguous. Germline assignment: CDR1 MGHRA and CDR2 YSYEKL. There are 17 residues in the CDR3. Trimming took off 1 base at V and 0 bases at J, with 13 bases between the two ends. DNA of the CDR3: TGCGCCAGCAGCCAAGGGAGGGCAGCCGACTCTGGAAACACCATATATTTT. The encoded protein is CASSQGRAADSGNTIYF.